This TCR beta chain originates from a study of T-cell reconstitution after alpha-beta-depleted transplantation in children. A library of TCRbeta sequences, prepared with unique molecular identifiers, was generated. TCRdb passed the PCR reads through MiXCR, listing each CDR3 protein once. The data contain hundreds of thousands of distinct CDR3 sequences, about 10% of them singletons. There are many counts of this clonotype. Its specificity is unknown. Whole-study findings and limits: Elevated TCRbeta diversity at day 60 was traced, in some patients, to surviving recipient T cells and thymic progenitors.

With V trimmed by 5 bases and J by 4 bases, 6 bases remained unmatched. The CDR3 extends over 15 amino acids. This clonotype originated in a child aged 2-15 years with inherited bone marrow failure, due to receive a stem cell transplant. Sequenced material: PBMCs, taken before TCRalphabeta/CD19-depleted stem cell transplant. The chain carries TRBV12-3 or TRBV12-4 and TRBJ2-3; 10 bases line up with TRBD2. DNA of the CDR3: TGTGCCAGCAGTCCCCCAGCGGGAGGGCCAGATACGCAGTATTTT. Translation gives CASSPPAGGPDTQYF.